A selection of T cell receptor beta chains follows, all from one sample in a study of T cell responses to AZD1222 COVID-19 vaccine. Sequencing used immunoSEQ multiplex PCR; TCRdb keeps in-frame clones, though not all of them. The sample shows under 200,000 clones, 85% to 90% of them seen only once. The source material was peripheral blood, sampled 28 days after the second AZD1222 dose. These receptors originate from an adult who received the AZD1222 COVID-19 vaccine. Each CDR3 is given with its conserved first and last residue. Each record gives: clone size, D gene, CDR3 length, V gene, J gene, CDR3 DNA, CDR3 protein. The D gene is left open where the match is weak. Clone size is shown for a subset of rows, as once, few, many or a class of expanded clone.

-,-,11,TRBV30,TRBJ2-5,TGTGCCTGGAGTGGGGGAGAGACCCAGTACTTC,CAWSGGETQYF
-,TRBD2,16,TRBV18,TRBJ2-7,TGTGCCAGCTCTCCCTTCGAGGCTAGCGGGAACTACGAGCAGTACTTC,CASSPFEASGNYEQYF
-,-,13,TRBV25-1,TRBJ1-3,TGTGCCAGCAGTGATTACCTCGGAAACACCATATATTTT,CASSDYLGNTIYF
-,TRBD1,16,TRBV6-1,TRBJ2-7,TGTGCCAGCAGTCAAGGACAGGGGGCTAGCTCCTACGAGCAGTACTTC,CASSQGQGASSYEQYF
-,-,15,TRBV13,TRBJ2-1,TGTGCCAGCAGCGCTCCGGGACCGGGCGCAAATGAGCAGTTCTTC,CASSAPGPGANEQFF
-,-,14,TRBV28,TRBJ2-7,TGTGCCAGCACCTCCGGTCAGGCCCCCTACGAGCAGTACTTC,CASTSGQAPYEQYF
-,-,14,TRBV19,TRBJ1-5,TGTGCCAGTGCTCCCTTGGTTAGCAATCAGCCCCAGCATTTT,CASAPLVSNQPQHF
once,-,13,TRBV24-1,TRBJ1-6,TGTGCCACCAGTGGGGAGGGTAATTCACCCCTCCACTTT,CATSGEGNSPLHF
-,-,13,TRBV30,TRBJ1-4,TGTGCCTGGAAGAGGGGGTTTAATGAAAAACTGTTTTTT,CAWKRGFNEKLFF
-,TRBD1,16,TRBV5-4,TRBJ2-3,TGTGCCAGCAGCCCACCTGGGACAGGGGGTACAGATACGCAGTATTTT,CASSPPGTGGTDTQYF
-,-,13,TRBV5-6,TRBJ1-2,TGTGCCAGCAGCTCCTGGACAGCCTATGGCTACACCTTC,CASSSWTAYGYTF
once,-,14,TRBV7-3,TRBJ2-1,TGTGCCAGCAGCCCCGGGACCACGATGGATGAGCAGTTCTTC,CASSPGTTMDEQFF
-,TRBD2,15,TRBV7-3,TRBJ2-1,TGTGCCAGCAGCTCCATAGCGGGAGCGAATAATGAGCAGTTCTTC,CASSSIAGANNEQFF
-,-,15,TRBV4-1,TRBJ1-2,TGCGCCAGCAGCCAAGATCCGGCGGAGAGCTATGGCTACACCTTC,CASSQDPAESYGYTF
-,-,12,TRBV29-1,TRBJ2-7,TGCAGCGCCCGACAGGCCTCCTACGAGCAGTACTTC,CSARQASYEQYF
once,-,14,TRBV4-2,TRBJ2-5,TGTGCCAGCAGCCAAGATCCCAGCTCAGAGACCCAGTACTTC,CASSQDPSSETQYF
-,-,13,TRBV18,TRBJ1-1,TGTGCCAGCGCAACGGGAGAAAACACTGAAGCTTTCTTT,CASATGENTEAFF
-,TRBD2,15,TRBV18,TRBJ2-7,TGTGCCAGCTCAGCTCAGAACGGGGGGTCCTACGAGCAGTACTTC,CASSAQNGGSYEQYF
once,-,14,TRBV7-3,TRBJ2-1,TGTGCCAGCAGCTTGGACCCTGTGGGAGCGGAGCAGTTCTTC,CASSLDPVGAEQFF
-,TRBD2,18,TRBV4-3,TRBJ2-1,TGCGCCAGCAGCCAAGATCTAGCGGGAGGGCCTCAGGGGAATGAGCAGTTCTTC,CASSQDLAGGPQGNEQFF
-,TRBD1,15,TRBV6-5,TRBJ1-4,TGTGCCAGCAGCCGAAGGGACAGATGGGGTGAAAAACTGTTTTTT,CASSRRDRWGEKLFF
-,TRBD1,14,TRBV9,TRBJ1-4,TGTGCCAGCAGCCTAGGACAGGGCTATGAAAAACTGTTTTTT,CASSLGQGYEKLFF
-,-,12,TRBV27,TRBJ2-7,TGTGCCAGCAGTCGGCCTCAGGGTGAGCAGTACTTC,CASSRPQGEQYF
-,-,16,TRBV7-2,TRBJ2-2,TGTGCCAGCAGCTTAGCCTCGGGAAGTTCCACCGGGGAGCTGTTTTTT,CASSLASGSSTGELFF
-,-,12,TRBV11-2,TRBJ2-3,TGTGCCAGCAGCCGCGGAACAGATACGCAGTATTTT,CASSRGTDTQYF
-,-,13,TRBV7-9,TRBJ2-7,TGTGCCAGCAGCTTCGACAGACACTACGAGCAGTACTTC,CASSFDRHYEQYF
-,-,16,TRBV24-1,TRBJ2-5,TGTGCCACCAGTGATGTAAGTCTGGCTAGCATAGAGACCCAGTACTTC,CATSDVSLASIETQYF
few,TRBD2,14,TRBV30,TRBJ2-7,TGTGCCTGGATAAGGACTAGCGGGAGTTACGAGCAGTACTTC,CAWIRTSGSYEQYF
-,TRBD1,14,TRBV24-1,TRBJ2-5,TGTGCCACCAGTGACTTGACAGGGTTGCAAGCCCAGTACTTC,CATSDLTGLQAQYF
-,-,16,TRBV28,TRBJ2-7,TGTGCCAGCAGTCAACGAGGTGGAACGGAGGATGACGAGCAGTACTTC,CASSQRGGTEDDEQYF
-,-,14,TRBV28,TRBJ1-6,TGTGCCAGCAAAAGACGGACAAACAATTCACCCCTCCACTTT,CASKRRTNNSPLHF
-,TRBD1,12,TRBV29-1,TRBJ1-1,TGCAGCGCTGGACAGGGAGGATCATTCGCTTTCTTT,CSAGQGGSFAFF
-,TRBD2,18,TRBV9,TRBJ2-1,TGTGCCAGCAGCCTGGCGAGGGCCGGACTAGCGGGATACAATGAGCAGTTCTTC,CASSLARAGLAGYNEQFF
once,-,15,TRBV14,TRBJ2-7,TGTGCCAGCAGCCCGGGGAGGGGGCCTCACTACGAGCAGTACTTC,CASSPGRGPHYEQYF
-,TRBD2,15,TRBV28,TRBJ2-4,TGTGCCAGCAGACGCGGGGAGGGCGGCAAAAACATTCAGTACTTC,CASRRGEGGKNIQYF
-,-,13,TRBV7-2,TRBJ2-7,TGTGCCAGCAGCGAGGCTATCGGCTACGAGCAGTACTTC,CASSEAIGYEQYF
-,TRBD1,12,TRBV9,TRBJ1-2,TGTGCCAGCAGCCGGACAGGGAGTGGCTACACCTTC,CASSRTGSGYTF
few,-,13,TRBV7-3,TRBJ2-1,TGTGCCAGCAGCTTCTCCAGTTACAATGAGCAGTTCTTC,CASSFSSYNEQFF
-,TRBD2,13,TRBV5-8,TRBJ2-5,TGTGCCAGCAGCTTGCAGGGAGGGGAGACCCAGTACTTC,CASSLQGGETQYF
-,-,15,TRBV30,TRBJ1-3,TGTGCCTGGAGTGTAGCCCGTAGCTCTGGAAACACCATATATTTT,CAWSVARSSGNTIYF
-,-,16,TRBV5-1,TRBJ1-6,TGCGCCAGCAGCCCCGAAAGCAGCTCCTATAATTCACCCCTCCACTTT,CASSPESSSYNSPLHF
-,-,12,TRBV7-3,TRBJ2-1,TGTGCCAGCAGCCACTCCCGGGGTGAGCAGTTCTTC,CASSHSRGEQFF
few,TRBD1,16,TRBV24-1,TRBJ2-2,TGTGCCACCAGCCTGGGGAGACAGGGAAGGGCCGGGGAGCTGTTTTTT,CATSLGRQGRAGELFF
-,TRBD1,15,TRBV5-1,TRBJ2-3,TGCGCCAGCAGCTTGGGGGACAGGGGGCCGGATACGCAGTATTTT,CASSLGDRGPDTQYF
-,TRBD2,16,TRBV18,TRBJ2-2,TGTGCCAGCTCACGTGGACTAGCGGGAGCTAACGGGGAGCTGTTTTTT,CASSRGLAGANGELFF
-,TRBD1,15,TRBV9,TRBJ1-4,TGTGCCAGCAGCCCTTCGACAGGGGGAACTGAAAAACTGTTTTTT,CASSPSTGGTEKLFF
-,-,16,TRBV5-5,TRBJ2-1,TGTGCCAGCAGCTTGGCGGGACTCGTCCCGACGGGGGAGCAGTTCTTC,CASSLAGLVPTGEQFF
-,TRBD2,13,TRBV12-3/TRBV12-4,TRBJ2-2,TGTGCCAGCAGTTTTACTAGCGCCGGGGAGCTGTTTTTT,CASSFTSAGELFF
-,-,21,TRBV4-1,TRBJ1-3,TGCGCCAGCAGCCAAGACCTCCCCGAACTGAAACCCTTCGACTCTGGAAACACCATATATTTT,CASSQDLPELKPFDSGNTIYF
-,-,13,TRBV7-9,TRBJ2-1,TGTGCCAGCAGCTTACCGCCCTACAATGAGCAGTTCTTC,CASSLPPYNEQFF
-,TRBD1,16,TRBV7-3,TRBJ2-2,TGTGCCAGCAGCCTCACACAGGGGGCTCGTACCGGGGAGCTGTTTTTT,CASSLTQGARTGELFF
-,-,15,TRBV11-2,TRBJ1-5,TGTGCCAGCAGCTTAGATTCAGGCGGTCTACAGCCCCAGCATTTT,CASSLDSGGLQPQHF
-,-,13,TRBV19,TRBJ2-5,TGTGCCAGTAGTCCCCGGTCTAGTGTGACCCAGTACTTC,CASSPRSSVTQYF
-,-,13,TRBV9,TRBJ1-1,TGTGCCAGCAGCGTAGATGGGGTGACTGAAGCTTTCTTT,CASSVDGVTEAFF
few,TRBD2,16,TRBV7-9,TRBJ2-3,TGTGCCAGCAGCTCCCCCGTGGGAGGGAGCACAGATACGCAGTATTTT,CASSSPVGGSTDTQYF